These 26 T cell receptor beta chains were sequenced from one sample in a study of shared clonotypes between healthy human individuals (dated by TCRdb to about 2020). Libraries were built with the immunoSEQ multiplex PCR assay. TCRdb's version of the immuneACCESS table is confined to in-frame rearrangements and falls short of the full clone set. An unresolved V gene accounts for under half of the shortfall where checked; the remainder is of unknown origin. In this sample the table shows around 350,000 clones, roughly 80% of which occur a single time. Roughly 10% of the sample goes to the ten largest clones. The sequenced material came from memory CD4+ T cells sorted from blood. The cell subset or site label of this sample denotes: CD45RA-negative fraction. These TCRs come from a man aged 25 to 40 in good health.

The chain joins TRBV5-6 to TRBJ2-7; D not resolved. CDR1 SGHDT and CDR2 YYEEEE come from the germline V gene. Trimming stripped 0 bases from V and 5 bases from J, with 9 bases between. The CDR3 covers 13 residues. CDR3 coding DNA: TGTGCCAGCAGCTTGGATAACGTTGACGAGCAGTACTTC. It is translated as CASSLDNVDEQYF.

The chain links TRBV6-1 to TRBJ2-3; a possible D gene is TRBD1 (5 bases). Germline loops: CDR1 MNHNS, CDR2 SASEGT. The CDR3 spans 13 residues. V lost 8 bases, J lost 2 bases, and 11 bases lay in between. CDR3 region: CASQNRFTDTQYF. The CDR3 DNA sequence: TGTGCCAGCCAGAACAGGTTCACAGATACGCAGTATTTT.

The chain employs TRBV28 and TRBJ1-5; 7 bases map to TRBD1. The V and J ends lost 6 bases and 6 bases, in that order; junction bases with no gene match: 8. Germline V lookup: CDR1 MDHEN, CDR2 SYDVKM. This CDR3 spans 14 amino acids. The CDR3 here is CASSPARGGQPQHF. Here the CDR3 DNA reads TGTGCCAGCAGCCCCGCCAGGGGGGGTCAGCCCCAGCATTTT.

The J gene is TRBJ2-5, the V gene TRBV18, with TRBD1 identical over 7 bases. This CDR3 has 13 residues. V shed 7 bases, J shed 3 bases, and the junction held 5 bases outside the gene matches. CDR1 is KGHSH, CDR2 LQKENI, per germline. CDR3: CASLQGMEETQYF. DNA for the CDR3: TGTGCCAGCTTACAGGGGATGGAAGAGACCCAGTACTTC.

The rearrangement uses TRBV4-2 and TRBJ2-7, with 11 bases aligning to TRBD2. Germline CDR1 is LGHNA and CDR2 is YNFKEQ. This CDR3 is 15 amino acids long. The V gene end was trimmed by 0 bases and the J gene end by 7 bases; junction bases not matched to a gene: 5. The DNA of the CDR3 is TGTGCCAGCAGCCAAGAACTAGCGGGGGCCCTGGAGCAGTACTTC. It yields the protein CASSQELAGALEQYF.

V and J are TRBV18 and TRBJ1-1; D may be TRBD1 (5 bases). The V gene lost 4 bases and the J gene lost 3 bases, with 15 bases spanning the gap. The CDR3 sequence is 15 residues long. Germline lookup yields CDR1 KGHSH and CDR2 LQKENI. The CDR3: CASSQQRGGHTEAFF. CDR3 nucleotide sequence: TGTGCCAGCTCACAACAGAGGGGTGGACACACTGAAGCTTTCTTT.

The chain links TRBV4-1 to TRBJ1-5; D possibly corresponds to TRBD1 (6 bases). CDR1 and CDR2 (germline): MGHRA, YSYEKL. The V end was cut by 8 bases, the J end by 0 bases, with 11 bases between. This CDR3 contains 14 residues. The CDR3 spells CASGGTSSNQPQHF. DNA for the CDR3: TGCGCCAGCGGCGGGACAAGTAGCAATCAGCCCCAGCATTTT.

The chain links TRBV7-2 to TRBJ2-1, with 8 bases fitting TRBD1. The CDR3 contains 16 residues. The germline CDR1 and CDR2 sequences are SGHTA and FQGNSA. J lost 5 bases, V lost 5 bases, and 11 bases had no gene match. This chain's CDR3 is CASSHTKGQANNEQFF. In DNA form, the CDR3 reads TGTGCCAGCAGCCATACAAAGGGACAGGCAAACAATGAGCAGTTCTTC.

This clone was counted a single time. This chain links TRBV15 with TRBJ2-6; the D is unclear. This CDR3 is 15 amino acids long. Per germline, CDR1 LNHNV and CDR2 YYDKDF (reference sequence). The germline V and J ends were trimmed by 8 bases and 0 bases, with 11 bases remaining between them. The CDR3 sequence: CATSPSSSGANVLTF. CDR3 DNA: TGTGCCACCTCTCCATCCAGCTCTGGGGCCAACGTCCTGACTTTC.

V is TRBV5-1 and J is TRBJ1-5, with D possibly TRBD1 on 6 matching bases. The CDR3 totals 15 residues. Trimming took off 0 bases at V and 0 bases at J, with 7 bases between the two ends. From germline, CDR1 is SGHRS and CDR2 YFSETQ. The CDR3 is CASSLVGGSNQPQHF. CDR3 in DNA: TGCGCCAGCAGCTTGGTAGGGGGTAGCAATCAGCCCCAGCATTTT.

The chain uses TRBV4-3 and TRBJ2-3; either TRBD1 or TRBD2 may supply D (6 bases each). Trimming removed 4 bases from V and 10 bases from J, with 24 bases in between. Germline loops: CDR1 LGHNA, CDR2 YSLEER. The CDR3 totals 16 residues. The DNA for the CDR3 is TGCGCCAGCAGCCCAGGGGCGGGATTCTTGGTCTATCCGCAGTATTTT. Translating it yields CASSPGAGFLVYPQYF.

The CDR3: CASSLGAFSGRTYNEQFF. The DNA for the CDR3 is TGTGCCAGCAGCTTAGGGGCGTTCTCGGGGAGAACCTACAATGAGCAGTTCTTC. The chain joins TRBV7-8 to TRBJ2-1, with a possible D match to TRBD2 (5 bases). The V end lost 1 base, the J end lost 2 bases, and 18 bases lay between the germline ends. Germline CDR1 reads SGHVS; CDR2 reads FQNEAQ. The CDR3 covers 18 residues.

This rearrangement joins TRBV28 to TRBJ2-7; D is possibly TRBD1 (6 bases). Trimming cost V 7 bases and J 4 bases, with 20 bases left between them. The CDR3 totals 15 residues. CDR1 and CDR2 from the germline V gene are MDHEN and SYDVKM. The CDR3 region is CASKDSRPPQYEQYF. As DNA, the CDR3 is TGTGCCAGCAAGGACAGCAGGCCCCCCCAGTACGAGCAGTACTTC.

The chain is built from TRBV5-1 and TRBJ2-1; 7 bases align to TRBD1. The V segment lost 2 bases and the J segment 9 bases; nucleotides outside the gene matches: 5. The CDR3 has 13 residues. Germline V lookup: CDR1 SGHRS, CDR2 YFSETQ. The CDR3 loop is CASSFNRGVEQFF. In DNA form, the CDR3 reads TGCGCCAGCAGCTTTAACAGGGGCGTTGAGCAGTTCTTC.

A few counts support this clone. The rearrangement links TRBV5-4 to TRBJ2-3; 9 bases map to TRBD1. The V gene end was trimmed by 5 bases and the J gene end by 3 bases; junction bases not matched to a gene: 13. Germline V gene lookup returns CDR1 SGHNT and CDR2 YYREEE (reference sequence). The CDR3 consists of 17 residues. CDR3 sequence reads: CASRPTIQGAGTDTQYF. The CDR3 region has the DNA TGTGCCAGCAGACCCACAATACAGGGGGCAGGGACAGATACGCAGTATTTT.

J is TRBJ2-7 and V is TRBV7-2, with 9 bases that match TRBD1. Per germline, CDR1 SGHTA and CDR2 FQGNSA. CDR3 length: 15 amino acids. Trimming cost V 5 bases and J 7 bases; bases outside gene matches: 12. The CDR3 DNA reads TGTGCCAGCAGCCCAGGCGGGACAGGGTTTGGAGAGCAGTACTTC. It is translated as CASSPGGTGFGEQYF.

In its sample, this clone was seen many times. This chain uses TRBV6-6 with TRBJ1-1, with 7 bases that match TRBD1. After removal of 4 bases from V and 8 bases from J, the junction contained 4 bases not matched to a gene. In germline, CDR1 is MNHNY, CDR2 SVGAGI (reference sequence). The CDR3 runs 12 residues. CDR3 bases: TGTGCCAGCAGTTTCCCGGACAGGGAAGCTTTCTTT. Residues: CASSFPDREAFF.

This chain's CDR3 is CSVGEGIGNTIYF. In nucleotides, the CDR3 is TGCAGCGTGGGAGAGGGGATAGGAAACACCATATATTTT. V usage is TRBV29-1 and J usage is TRBJ1-3; a possible D gene is TRBD1 (5 bases). Trimming cost V 6 bases and J 4 bases, with 13 bases left between them. Germline CDR1 and CDR2: SQVTM and ANQGSEA. The CDR3 is made up of 13 amino acids.

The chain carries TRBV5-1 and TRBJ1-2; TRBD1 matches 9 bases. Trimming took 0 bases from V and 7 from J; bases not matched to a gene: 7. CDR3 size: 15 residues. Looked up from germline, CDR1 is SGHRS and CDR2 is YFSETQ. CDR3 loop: CASSLDYRGRGGYTF. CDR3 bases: TGCGCCAGCAGCTTGGATTACAGGGGGCGGGGTGGCTACACCTTC.

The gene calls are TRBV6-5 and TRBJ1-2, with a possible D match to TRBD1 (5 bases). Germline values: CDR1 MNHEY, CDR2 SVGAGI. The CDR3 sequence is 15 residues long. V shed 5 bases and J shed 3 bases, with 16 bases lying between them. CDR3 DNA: TGTGCCAGCAGTCAGGAGTGGGGCGCTTACTATGGCTACACCTTC. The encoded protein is CASSQEWGAYYGYTF.

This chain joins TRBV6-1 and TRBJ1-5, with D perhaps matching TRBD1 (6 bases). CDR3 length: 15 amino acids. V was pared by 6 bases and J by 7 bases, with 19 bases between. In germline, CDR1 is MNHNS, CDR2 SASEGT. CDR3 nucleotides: TGTGCCAGCAGGATCCAGGGGCCGTCCCGACAGCCCCAGCATTTT. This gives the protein CASRIQGPSRQPQHF.

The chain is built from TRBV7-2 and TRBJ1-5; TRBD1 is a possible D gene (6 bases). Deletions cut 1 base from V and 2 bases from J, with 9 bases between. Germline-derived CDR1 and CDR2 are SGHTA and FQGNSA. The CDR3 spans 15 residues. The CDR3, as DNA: TGTGCCAGCAGCTTAGATTCAGGGGGCAATCAGCCCCAGCATTTT. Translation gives CASSLDSGGNQPQHF.

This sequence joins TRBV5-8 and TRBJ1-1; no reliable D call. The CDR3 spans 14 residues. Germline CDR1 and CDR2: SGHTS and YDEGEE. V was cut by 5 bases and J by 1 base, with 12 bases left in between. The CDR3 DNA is TGTGCCAGCAGTACCGGGATTCGGAACACTGAAGCTTTCTTT. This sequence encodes CASSTGIRNTEAFF.

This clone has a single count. In nucleotides, the CDR3 is TGTGCCAGTAGTCCCAAGACCTCTGATACGCAGTATTTT. This codes for CASSPKTSDTQYF. The chain carries TRBV19 and TRBJ2-3; D gene ambiguous. CDR3 length equals 13 residues. Germline CDR1 LNHDA, CDR2 SQIVND (reference sequence). Deletions cut 5 bases from V and 6 bases from J, with 12 bases between.

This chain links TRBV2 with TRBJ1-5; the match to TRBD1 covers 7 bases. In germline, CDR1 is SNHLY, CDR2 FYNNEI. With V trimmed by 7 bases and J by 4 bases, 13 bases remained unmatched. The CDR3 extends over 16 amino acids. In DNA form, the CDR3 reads TGTGCCAGCAACCCCGGGGGGGTCAGGGGGAATCAGCCCCAGCATTTT. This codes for CASNPGGVRGNQPQHF. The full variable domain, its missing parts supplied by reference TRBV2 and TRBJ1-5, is EPEVTQTPSHQVTQMGQEVILRCVPISNHLYFYWYRQILGQKVEFLVSFYNNEISEKSEIFDDQFSVERPDGSNFTLKIRSTKLEDSAMYFCASNPGGVRGNQPQHFGDGTRLSIL.

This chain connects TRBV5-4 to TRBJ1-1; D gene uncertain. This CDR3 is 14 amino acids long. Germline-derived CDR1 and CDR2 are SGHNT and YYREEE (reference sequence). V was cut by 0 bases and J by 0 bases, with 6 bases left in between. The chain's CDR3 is CASSLEILNTEAFF. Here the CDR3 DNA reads TGTGCCAGCAGCTTGGAGATACTGAACACTGAAGCTTTCTTT.